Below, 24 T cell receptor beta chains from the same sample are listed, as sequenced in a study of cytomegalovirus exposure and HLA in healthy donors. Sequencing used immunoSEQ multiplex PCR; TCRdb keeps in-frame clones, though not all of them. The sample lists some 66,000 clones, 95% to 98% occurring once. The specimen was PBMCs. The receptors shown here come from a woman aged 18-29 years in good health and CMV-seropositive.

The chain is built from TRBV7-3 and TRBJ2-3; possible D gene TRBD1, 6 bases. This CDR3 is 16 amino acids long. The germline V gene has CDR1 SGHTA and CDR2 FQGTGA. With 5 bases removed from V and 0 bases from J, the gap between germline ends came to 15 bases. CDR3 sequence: CASSPVQGGSTDTQYF. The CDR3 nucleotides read TGTGCCAGCAGCCCGGTTCAAGGGGGAAGCACAGATACGCAGTATTTT.

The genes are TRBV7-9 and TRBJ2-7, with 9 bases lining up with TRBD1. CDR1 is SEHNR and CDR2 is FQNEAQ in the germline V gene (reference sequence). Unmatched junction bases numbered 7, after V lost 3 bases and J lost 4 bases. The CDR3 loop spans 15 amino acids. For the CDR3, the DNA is TGTGCCAGCAGCTTCCCCGGGACAGGGAATTACGAGCAGTACTTC. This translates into CASSFPGTGNYEQYF.

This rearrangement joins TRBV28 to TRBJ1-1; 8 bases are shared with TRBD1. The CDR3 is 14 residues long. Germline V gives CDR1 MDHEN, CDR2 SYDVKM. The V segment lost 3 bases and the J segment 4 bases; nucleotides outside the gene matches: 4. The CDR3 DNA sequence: TGTGCCAGCAGTTTTACTACAGGGGGCACTGAAGCTTTCTTT. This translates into CASSFTTGGTEAFF.

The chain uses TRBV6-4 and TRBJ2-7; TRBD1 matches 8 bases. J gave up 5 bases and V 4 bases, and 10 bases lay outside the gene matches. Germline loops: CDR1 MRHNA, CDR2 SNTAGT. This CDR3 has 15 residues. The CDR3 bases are TGTGCCAGCAGTGCCGGACAGGGTATGGCCCACGAGCAGTACTTC. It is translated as CASSAGQGMAHEQYF.

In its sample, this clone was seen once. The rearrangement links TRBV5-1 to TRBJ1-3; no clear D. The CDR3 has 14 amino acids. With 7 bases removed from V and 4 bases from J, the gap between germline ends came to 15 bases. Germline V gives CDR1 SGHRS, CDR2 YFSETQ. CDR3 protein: CASRSDGLGNTIYF. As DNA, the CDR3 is TGCGCCAGCCGCAGCGACGGGTTAGGAAACACCATATATTTT.

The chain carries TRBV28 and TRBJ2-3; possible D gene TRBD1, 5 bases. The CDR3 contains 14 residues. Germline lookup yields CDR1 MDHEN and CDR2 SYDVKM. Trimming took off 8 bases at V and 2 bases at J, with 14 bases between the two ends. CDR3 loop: CASAGAGLTDTQYF. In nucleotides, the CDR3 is TGTGCCAGCGCTGGGGCAGGGCTCACAGATACGCAGTATTTT.

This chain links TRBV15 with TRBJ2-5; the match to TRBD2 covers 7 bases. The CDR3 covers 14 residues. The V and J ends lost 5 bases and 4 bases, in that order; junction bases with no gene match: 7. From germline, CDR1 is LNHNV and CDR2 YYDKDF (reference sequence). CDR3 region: CATSRDYSGETQYF. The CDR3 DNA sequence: TGTGCCACCAGCCGGGACTACTCTGGAGAGACCCAGTACTTC.

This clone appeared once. CDR3 sequence reads: CASSLGVGAPTEETQYF. The CDR3 DNA reads TGTGCCAGCAGCTTAGGTGTGGGGGCGCCCACCGAAGAGACCCAGTACTTC. The gene calls are TRBV7-9 and TRBJ2-5; D might be TRBD1 (6 bases). The CDR3 consists of 17 residues. The ends were cut back, 1 base at V and 3 bases at J, with 18 bases in the middle. In germline, CDR1 is SEHNR, CDR2 FQNEAQ (reference sequence).

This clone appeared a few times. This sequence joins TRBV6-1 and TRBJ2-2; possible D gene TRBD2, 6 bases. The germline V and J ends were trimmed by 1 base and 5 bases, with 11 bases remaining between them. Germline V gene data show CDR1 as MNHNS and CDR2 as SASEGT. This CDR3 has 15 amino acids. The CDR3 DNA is TGTGCCAGCAGTGAAGGGCTAGCGCGGACCGGGGAGCTGTTTTTT. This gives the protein CASSEGLARTGELFF.

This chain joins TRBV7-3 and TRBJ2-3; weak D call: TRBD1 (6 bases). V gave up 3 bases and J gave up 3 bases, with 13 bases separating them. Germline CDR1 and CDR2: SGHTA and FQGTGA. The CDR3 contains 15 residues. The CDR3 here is CASSFQGFRTDTQYF. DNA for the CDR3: TGTGCCAGCAGCTTCCAGGGGTTTCGGACAGATACGCAGTATTTT.

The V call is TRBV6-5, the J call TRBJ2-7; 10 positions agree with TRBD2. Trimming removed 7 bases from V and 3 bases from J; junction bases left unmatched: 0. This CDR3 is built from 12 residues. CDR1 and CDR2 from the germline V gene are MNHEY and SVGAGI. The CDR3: CASTSGGYEQYF. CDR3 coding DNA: TGTGCCAGCACTAGCGGGGGCTACGAGCAGTACTTC.

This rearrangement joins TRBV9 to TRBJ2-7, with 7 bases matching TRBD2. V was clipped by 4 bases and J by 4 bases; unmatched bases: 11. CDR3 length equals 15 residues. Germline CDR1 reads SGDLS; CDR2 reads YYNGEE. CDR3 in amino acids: CASSPRQLAGYEQYF. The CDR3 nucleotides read TGTGCCAGCAGCCCGAGACAGTTAGCGGGTTACGAGCAGTACTTC. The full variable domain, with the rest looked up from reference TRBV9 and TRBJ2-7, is DSGVTQTPKHLITATGQRVTLRCSPRSGDLSVYWYQQSLDQGLQFLIQYYNGEERAKGNILERFSAQQFPDLHSELNLSSLELGDSALYFCASSPRQLAGYEQYFGPGTRLTVT.

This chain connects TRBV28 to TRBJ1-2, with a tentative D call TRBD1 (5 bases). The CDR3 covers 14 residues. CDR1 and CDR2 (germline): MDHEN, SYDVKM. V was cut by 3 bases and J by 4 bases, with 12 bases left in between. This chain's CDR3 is CASSFDSSPYGYTF. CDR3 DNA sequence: TGTGCCAGCAGTTTCGACAGCTCCCCCTATGGCTACACCTTC.

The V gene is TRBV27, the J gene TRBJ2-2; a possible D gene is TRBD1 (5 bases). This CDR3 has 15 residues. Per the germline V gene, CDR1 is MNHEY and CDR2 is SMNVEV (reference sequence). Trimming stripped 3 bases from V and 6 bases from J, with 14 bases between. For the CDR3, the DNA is TGTGCCAGCAGTTTGGGGTCAGGGATGGCCGGGGAGCTGTTTTTT. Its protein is CASSLGSGMAGELFF.

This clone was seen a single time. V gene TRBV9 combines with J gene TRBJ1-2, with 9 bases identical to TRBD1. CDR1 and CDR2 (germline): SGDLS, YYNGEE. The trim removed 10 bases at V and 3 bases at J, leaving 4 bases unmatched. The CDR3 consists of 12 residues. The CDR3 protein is CAVRQGDYGYTF. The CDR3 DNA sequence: TGTGCCGTAAGACAGGGGGACTATGGCTACACCTTC.

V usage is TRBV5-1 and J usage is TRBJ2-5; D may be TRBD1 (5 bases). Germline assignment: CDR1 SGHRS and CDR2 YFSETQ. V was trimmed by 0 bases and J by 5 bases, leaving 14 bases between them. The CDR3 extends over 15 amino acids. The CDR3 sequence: CASSLAGRGWETQYF. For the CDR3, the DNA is TGCGCCAGCAGCTTGGCCGGAAGGGGTTGGGAGACCCAGTACTTC.

Written as DNA, the CDR3 is TGTGCCAGCAGCTTACCGTCCGGGACAACCGGCCTGAATGAGCAGTTCTTC. Amino acids: CASSLPSGTTGLNEQFF. V gene TRBV7-3 combines with J gene TRBJ2-1; D is perhaps TRBD1 (6 bases). The CDR3 spans 17 residues. Germline V CDR1 and CDR2: SGHTA, FQGTGA. The V gene lost 2 bases and the J gene lost 7 bases, with 21 bases spanning the gap.

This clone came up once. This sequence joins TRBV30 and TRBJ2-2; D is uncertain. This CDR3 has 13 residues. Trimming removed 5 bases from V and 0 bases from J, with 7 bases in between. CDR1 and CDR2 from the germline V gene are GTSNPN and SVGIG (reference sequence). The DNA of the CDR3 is TGTGCCTGGCGGGTACCGAACACCGGGGAGCTGTTTTTT. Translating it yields CAWRVPNTGELFF.

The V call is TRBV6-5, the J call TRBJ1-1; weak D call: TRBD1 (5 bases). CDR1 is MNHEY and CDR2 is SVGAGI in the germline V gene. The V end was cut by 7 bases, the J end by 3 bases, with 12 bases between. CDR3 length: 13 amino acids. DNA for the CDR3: TGTGCCAGCAACCTTGGACAACACACTGAAGCTTTCTTT. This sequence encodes CASNLGQHTEAFF.

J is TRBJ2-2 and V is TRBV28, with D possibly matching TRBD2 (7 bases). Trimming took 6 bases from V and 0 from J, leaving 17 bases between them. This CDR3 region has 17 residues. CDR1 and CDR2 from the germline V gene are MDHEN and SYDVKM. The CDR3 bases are TGTGCCAGCAGGCTTGGGGGCGGGGGCGCGAACACCGGGGAGCTGTTTTTT. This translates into CASRLGGGGANTGELFF.

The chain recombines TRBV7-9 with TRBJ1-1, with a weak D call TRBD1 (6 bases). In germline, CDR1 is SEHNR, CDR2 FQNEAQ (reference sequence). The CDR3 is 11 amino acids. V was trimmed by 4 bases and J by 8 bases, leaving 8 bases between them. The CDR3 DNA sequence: TGTGCCAGCAGCTCTGGGACAGAAGCTTTCTTT. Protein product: CASSSGTEAFF.

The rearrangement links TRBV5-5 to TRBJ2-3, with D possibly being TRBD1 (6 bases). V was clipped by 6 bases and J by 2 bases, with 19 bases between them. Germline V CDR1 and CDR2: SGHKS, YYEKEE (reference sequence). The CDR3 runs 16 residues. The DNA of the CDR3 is TGTGCCAGCATCGGACCCGGACAGACACACACAGATACGCAGTATTTT. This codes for CASIGPGQTHTDTQYF.

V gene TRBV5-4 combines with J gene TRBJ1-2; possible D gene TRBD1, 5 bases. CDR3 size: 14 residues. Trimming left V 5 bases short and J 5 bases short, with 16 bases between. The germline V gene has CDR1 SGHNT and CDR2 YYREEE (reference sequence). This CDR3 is CASSSIGEGYGYTF. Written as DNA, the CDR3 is TGTGCCAGCAGTTCCATAGGGGAGGGATATGGCTACACCTTC.

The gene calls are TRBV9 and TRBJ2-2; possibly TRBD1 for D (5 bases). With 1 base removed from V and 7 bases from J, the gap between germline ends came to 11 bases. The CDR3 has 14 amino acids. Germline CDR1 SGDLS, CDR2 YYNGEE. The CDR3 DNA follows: TGTGCCAGCAGCGTACAGGGTCGGCACGGGGAGCTGTTTTTT. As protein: CASSVQGRHGELFF.